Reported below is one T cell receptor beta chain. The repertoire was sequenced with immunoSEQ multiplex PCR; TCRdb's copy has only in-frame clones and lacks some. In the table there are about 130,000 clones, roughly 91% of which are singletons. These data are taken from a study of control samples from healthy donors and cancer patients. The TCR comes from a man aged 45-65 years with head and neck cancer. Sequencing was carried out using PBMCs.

In DNA form, the CDR3 reads TGTGCCAGCAGCGCTCAGGGCTTTTGGGCCAATGAGCAGTTCTTC. Its translation: CASSAQGFWANEQFF. The chain has TRBV9 and TRBJ2-1, with D possibly matching TRBD1 (5 bases). Germline V CDR1 and CDR2: SGDLS, YYNGEE. The CDR3 extends over 15 amino acids. Trimming pared 3 bases from V and 6 bases from J, leaving 16 bases between. Full variable domain (outside the CDR3, taken from reference TRBV9 and TRBJ2-1): DSGVTQTPKHLITATGQRVTLRCSPRSGDLSVYWYQQSLDQGLQFLIQYYNGEERAKGNILERFSAQQFPDLHSELNLSSLELGDSALYFCASSAQGFWANEQFFGPGTRLTVL.